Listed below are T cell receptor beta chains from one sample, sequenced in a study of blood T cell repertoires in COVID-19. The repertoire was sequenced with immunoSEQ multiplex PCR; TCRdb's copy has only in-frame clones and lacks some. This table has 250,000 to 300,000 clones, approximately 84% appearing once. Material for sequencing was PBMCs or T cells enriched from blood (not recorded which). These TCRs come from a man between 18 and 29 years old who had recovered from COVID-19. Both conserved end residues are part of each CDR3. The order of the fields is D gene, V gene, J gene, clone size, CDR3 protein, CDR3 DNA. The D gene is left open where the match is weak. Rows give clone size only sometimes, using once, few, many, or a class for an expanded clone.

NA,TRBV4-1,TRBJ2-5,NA,CASSQDSVETQYF,TGCGCCAGCAGCCAAGATTCGGTGGAGACCCAGTACTTC
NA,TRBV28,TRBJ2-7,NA,CASRSGLYYEQYF,TGTGCCAGCCGTTCGGGACTTTACTACGAGCAGTACTTC
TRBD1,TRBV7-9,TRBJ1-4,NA,CASSSRDRVEKLFF,TGTGCCAGCAGCTCACGGGACAGGGTAGAAAAACTGTTTTTT
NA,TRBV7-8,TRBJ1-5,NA,CASSLDRGNQPQHF,TGTGCCAGCAGCTTAGACCGGGGAAATCAGCCCCAGCATTTT
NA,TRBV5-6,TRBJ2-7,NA,CASSWRSAEQYF,TGTGCCAGCAGCTGGAGAAGCGCCGAGCAGTACTTC
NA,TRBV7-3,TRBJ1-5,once,CASNQNRQSVSNQPQHF,TGTGCCAGCAACCAAAACCGACAGTCCGTTAGCAATCAGCCCCAGCATTTT
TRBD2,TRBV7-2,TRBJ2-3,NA,CASSSPPGLAASTDTQYF,TGTGCCAGCAGCTCCCCCCCGGGACTAGCGGCTAGCACAGATACGCAGTATTTT
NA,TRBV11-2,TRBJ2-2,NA,CASSQRLGVRNTGELFF,TGTGCCAGCAGCCAGCGGTTAGGTGTCCGGAACACCGGGGAGCTGTTTTTT
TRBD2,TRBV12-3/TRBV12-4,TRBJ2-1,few,CASRLSGNNEQFF,TGTGCCAGCAGGCTTAGCGGGAACAATGAGCAGTTCTTC
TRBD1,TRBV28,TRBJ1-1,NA,CASSLSPGQGAVEAFF,TGTGCCAGCAGTTTATCACCGGGACAGGGGGCGGTTGAAGCTTTCTTT
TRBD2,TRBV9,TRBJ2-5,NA,CASSVGGRGEETQYF,TGTGCCAGCAGCGTGGGCGGGAGAGGAGAAGAGACCCAGTACTTC
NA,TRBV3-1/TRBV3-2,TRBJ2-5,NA,CASSQDLAGAQYF,TGTGCCAGCAGCCAAGATTTGGCCGGGGCCCAGTACTTC
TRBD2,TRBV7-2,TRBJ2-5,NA,CASSSRTSGGVETQYF,TGTGCCAGCAGCTCGAGGACTAGCGGGGGGGTGGAGACCCAGTACTTC
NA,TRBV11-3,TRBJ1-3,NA,CASSLEFPPHRFRSGNTIYF,TGTGCCAGCAGCTTAGAATTCCCCCCACACCGTTTCCGCTCTGGAAACACCATATATTTT
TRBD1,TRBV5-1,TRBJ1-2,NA,CASSLGPGQGRSLYDYGYTF,TGCGCCAGCAGCTTAGGACCGGGACAGGGGCGTTCCCTCTACGACTATGGCTACACCTTC
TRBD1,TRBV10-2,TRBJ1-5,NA,CASSTQGRDQPQHF,TGCGCCAGCAGTACACAGGGGAGAGATCAGCCCCAGCATTTT
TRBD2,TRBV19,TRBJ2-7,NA,CASSRGLADPYEQYF,TGTGCCAGTAGTAGGGGACTAGCGGACCCCTACGAGCAGTACTTC
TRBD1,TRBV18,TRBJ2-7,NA,CASSPRQGRDEQYF,TGTGCCAGCTCACCAAGACAGGGTCGGGACGAGCAGTACTTC
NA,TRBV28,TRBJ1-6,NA,CAAKRGQNSPLHF,TGTGCCGCCAAAAGAGGGCAGAATTCACCCCTCCACTTT
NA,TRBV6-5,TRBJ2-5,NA,CASATGYGTQYF,TGTGCCAGCGCCACAGGTTACGGGACCCAGTACTTC
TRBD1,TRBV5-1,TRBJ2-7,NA,CASSPGTGAYEQYF,TGCGCCAGCAGCCCAGGGACAGGGGCCTACGAGCAGTACTTC
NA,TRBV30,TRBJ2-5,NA,CAWSVDSRLQETQYF,TGTGCCTGGAGTGTAGACTCCCGGCTCCAAGAGACCCAGTACTTC
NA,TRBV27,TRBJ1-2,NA,CASRPGGDRAVYGYTF,TGTGCCAGCAGACCGGGGGGCGACCGGGCGGTCTATGGCTACACCTTC
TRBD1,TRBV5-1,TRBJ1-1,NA,CASSFPGQGSTEAFF,TGCGCCAGCAGCTTTCCCGGACAGGGGAGTACTGAAGCTTTCTTT
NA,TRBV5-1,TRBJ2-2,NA,CASSLVPRGNTGELFF,TGCGCCAGCAGCTTGGTCCCCAGGGGAAACACCGGGGAGCTGTTTTTT
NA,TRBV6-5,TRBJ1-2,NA,CASSYTDGYTF,TGTGCCAGCAGTTACACAGATGGCTACACCTTC
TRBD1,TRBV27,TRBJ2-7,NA,CASRRRDRGSYEQYF,TGTGCCAGCAGGCGCCGGGACAGGGGCTCCTACGAGCAGTACTTC
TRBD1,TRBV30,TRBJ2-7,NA,CAWSTGQGHRLSYEQYF,TGTGCCTGGAGTACGGGACAGGGGCATCGATTGTCCTACGAGCAGTACTTC
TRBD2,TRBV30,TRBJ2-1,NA,CAWSWGSGSNEQFF,TGTGCCTGGAGTTGGGGTAGCGGGAGTAATGAGCAGTTCTTC
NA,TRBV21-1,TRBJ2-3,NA,CASSKDPEMRTDTQYF,TGTGCCAGCAGCAAAGATCCCGAGATGCGCACAGATACGCAGTATTTT
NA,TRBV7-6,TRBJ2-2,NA,CASSLAKHTSNTGELFF,TGTGCCAGCAGCTTAGCGAAACATACCTCGAACACCGGGGAGCTGTTTTTT
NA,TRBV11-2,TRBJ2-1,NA,CASSLEGSRSSYNEQFF,TGTGCCAGCAGCTTAGAAGGCAGCCGGAGCTCCTACAATGAGCAGTTCTTC
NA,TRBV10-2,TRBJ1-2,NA,CASRATDNYGYTF,TGCGCCAGCAGGGCGACAGATAACTATGGCTACACCTTC
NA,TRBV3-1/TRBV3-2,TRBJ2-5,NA,CASSQDGSRETQYF,TGTGCCAGCAGCCAAGATGGTAGCCGGGAGACCCAGTACTTC
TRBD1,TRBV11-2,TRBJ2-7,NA,CASSAYRGRPYEQYF,TGTGCCAGCAGCGCCTACAGGGGCCGGCCCTACGAGCAGTACTTC
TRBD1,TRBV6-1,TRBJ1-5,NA,CASSAFPGQGGQPQHF,TGTGCCAGCAGTGCCTTCCCGGGACAGGGGGGACAGCCCCAGCATTTT
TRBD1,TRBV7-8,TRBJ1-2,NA,CASSSGTGGRVDYGYTF,TGTGCCAGCAGCTCGGGGACAGGGGGCAGAGTGGACTATGGCTACACCTTC
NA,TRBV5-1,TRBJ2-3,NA,CASSPSRESGTDTQYF,TGCGCCAGCAGCCCGTCGAGGGAGTCTGGCACAGATACGCAGTATTTT
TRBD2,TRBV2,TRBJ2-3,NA,CASSESGRIDTQYF,TGTGCCAGCAGTGAAAGCGGGAGAATAGATACGCAGTATTTT
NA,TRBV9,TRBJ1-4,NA,CASSVAQGRGEKLFF,TGTGCCAGCAGCGTAGCTCAGGGGAGAGGGGAAAAACTGTTTTTT
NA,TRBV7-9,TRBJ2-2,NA,CASSLGPRNTGELFF,TGTGCCAGCAGCTTAGGACCCAGGAATACCGGGGAGCTGTTTTTT
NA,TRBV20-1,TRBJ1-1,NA,CSASEGTEAFF,TGCAGTGCTAGTGAGGGGACAGAAGCTTTCTTT
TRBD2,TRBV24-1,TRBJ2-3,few,CATSISAGGPTDTQYF,TGTGCCACCAGTATCTCAGCGGGAGGCCCCACAGATACGCAGTATTTT
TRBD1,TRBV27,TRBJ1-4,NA,CASSLGQGVYEKLFF,TGTGCCAGCAGTCTCGGACAGGGCGTTTATGAAAAACTGTTTTTT
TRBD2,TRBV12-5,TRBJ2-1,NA,CASGLPWDYGRGGNEQFF,TGTGCTAGTGGTTTGCCCTGGGACTACGGTCGCGGGGGCAATGAGCAGTTCTTC
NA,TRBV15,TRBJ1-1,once,CATTAGWGRVTEAFF,TGTGCCACCACCGCTGGATGGGGCAGGGTCACTGAAGCTTTCTTT